This TCR beta chain comes out of a study of blood T cell repertoires in COVID-19. As for the study in general: Italy, Spain and the United States were the sources of the convalescent and acute COVID-19 samples. The analysed material was cDNA or gDNA that came from T cells, B-cell-depleted T cells, or PBMCs.

CDR3 length equals 15 residues. Germline V gene sequence: CDR1 SNHLY, CDR2 FYNNEI. With 3 bases removed from V and 8 bases from J, the gap between germline ends came to 17 bases. Authors' analysis steps: Reference gene primer amplification yielded estimated nucleated cell counts. Sequencing was performed with immunoSEQ multiplex PCR; in TCRdb, only in-frame clones are kept and a portion is missing. V and J calls and clone size are copied from that table; D and trimming were computed from the DNA. This table holds about 45,000 clones, 86% found once. The rearrangement joins TRBV2 to TRBJ2-1; maybe TRBD1 (6 bases). Sample: peripheral blood. This sequence originates from a human donor in a cohort sampled during active COVID-19. The CDR3 region has the DNA TGTGCCAGCAGTGACTGGACCAGGGGTTCCGATGAGCAGTTCTTC. Translation gives CASSDWTRGSDEQFF.